The clone carrying this T cell receptor (beta chain) was observed at least ten times. The sample carries other DNA sequences with the same CDR3. Assay: immunoSEQ multiplex PCR; the TCRdb copy retains only in-frame clones and omits some. The repertoire has approximately 240,000 clones, approximately 84% of them found once; the top ten carry roughly 4%. The sample belongs to a study of blood T cell repertoires in COVID-19. Looking at the study overall: T cells, B-cell-depleted T cells, or PBMCs supplied cDNA or gDNA.

V was trimmed by 1 base and J by 1 base, leaving 12 bases between them. The CDR3 consists of 16 residues. Germline V gene data show CDR1 as SGHRS and CDR2 as YFSETQ. The chain carries TRBV5-1 and TRBJ1-3; D ambiguous. This TCR derives from a man aged 50-60 years with acute or convalescent COVID-19. The material sequenced was peripheral blood. CDR3 bases: TGCGCCAGCAGCTTGACCGGTTCCATATCTGGAAACACCATATATTTT. The encoded protein is CASSLTGSISGNTIYF.